Listed below are T cell receptor beta chains from one sample, sequenced in a study of graft-versus-host responses after intestinal transplantation. Using immunoSEQ multiplex PCR, the repertoire was profiled, and TCRdb retains in-frame clones only, with some absent. The table records approximately 100,000 clones, roughly 93% of them present only once. No antigen has been identified for these receptors. This specimen was unstimulated CD8+ T cells sorted from spleen or lymph node cells, taken before intestinal transplant. Receptors originate from a human donor who received an intestinal transplant. Both conserved end residues are part of each CDR3. The D gene is left open where the match is weak. Rows may omit the clone size; those that give it use once, few, many or a size class.

J: TRBJ2-3; length: 14; V: TRBV9; D: -; size: -; CDR3: CASSVVTGSDTQYF; DNA: TGTGCCAGCAGCGTAGTTACAGGGTCGGATACGCAGTATTTT
J: TRBJ1-1; length: 15; V: TRBV27; D: TRBD1; size: -; CDR3: CASSFMATGASEAFF; DNA: TGTGCCAGCAGTTTTATGGCGACAGGGGCGTCTGAAGCTTTCTTT
J: TRBJ2-7; length: 15; V: TRBV4-1; D: TRBD2; size: -; CDR3: CASSQASGGSYEQYF; DNA: TGCGCCAGCAGCCAAGCTAGCGGGGGGTCCTACGAGCAGTACTTC
J: TRBJ1-2; length: 15; V: TRBV19; D: TRBD1; size: -; CDR3: CASSSGQGLGYGYTF; DNA: TGTGCCAGTAGCTCGGGACAGGGGTTAGGCTATGGCTACACCTTC
J: TRBJ2-3; length: 14; V: TRBV10-2; D: -; size: -; CDR3: CASSESRVGDTQYF; DNA: TGCGCCAGCAGTGAGTCGAGAGTCGGCGATACGCAGTATTTT
J: TRBJ2-1; length: 16; V: TRBV4-1; D: TRBD2; size: -; CDR3: CASSPIAGTTYNEQFF; DNA: TGCGCCAGCAGCCCCATAGCGGGGACCACCTACAATGAGCAGTTCTTC
J: TRBJ1-3; length: 17; V: TRBV25-1; D: TRBD1; size: -; CDR3: CASSEGTGGSEGNTIYF; DNA: TGTGCCAGCAGTGAGGGGACAGGGGGCTCAGAGGGAAACACCATATATTTT
J: TRBJ1-1; length: 14; V: TRBV11-3; D: -; size: -; CDR3: CASSQLARNTEASF; DNA: TGTGCCAGCAGCCAGCTGGCGAGGAACACTGAAGCTTCCTTT
J: TRBJ1-1; length: 15; V: TRBV19; D: -; size: -; CDR3: CASSMGSLGDTEAFF; DNA: TGTGCCAGTAGTATGGGTAGCCTTGGGGACACTGAAGCTTTCTTT
J: TRBJ2-7; length: 15; V: TRBV19; D: TRBD1; size: once; CDR3: CASSIELQGPYEQYF; DNA: TGTGCCAGTAGTATTGAGTTACAGGGGCCCTACGAGCAGTACTTC
J: TRBJ1-5; length: 14; V: TRBV27; D: TRBD1; size: -; CDR3: CASSLRTGVQPQHF; DNA: TGTGCCAGCAGTTTACGGACAGGGGTTCAGCCCCAGCATTTT
J: TRBJ2-7; length: 13; V: TRBV6-5; D: -; size: -; CDR3: CASRGGQGLEQYF; DNA: TGTGCCAGCAGGGGGGGTCAGGGCCTCGAGCAGTACTTC
J: TRBJ1-2; length: 15; V: TRBV9; D: -; size: -; CDR3: CASSVATGDGDGYTF; DNA: TGTGCCAGCAGCGTAGCTACGGGGGATGGAGATGGCTACACCTTC
J: TRBJ1-1; length: 14; V: TRBV6-1; D: TRBD1; size: -; CDR3: CASIRQGLNTEAFF; DNA: TGTGCCAGCATCAGACAGGGTTTGAACACTGAAGCTTTCTTT
J: TRBJ1-2; length: 13; V: TRBV7-9; D: -; size: -; CDR3: CASSLAGEKGYTF; DNA: TGTGCCAGCAGCTTAGCAGGGGAGAAGGGCTACACCTTC
J: TRBJ2-3; length: 12; V: TRBV11-3; D: -; size: -; CDR3: CASSFDTDTQYF; DNA: TGTGCCAGCAGCTTTGACACAGATACGCAGTATTTT
J: TRBJ2-7; length: 15; V: TRBV4-2; D: -; size: -; CDR3: CASSQGSDSSYEQYF; DNA: TGTGCCAGCAGCCAAGGATCTGACAGCTCCTACGAGCAGTACTTC
J: TRBJ2-7; length: 15; V: TRBV15; D: -; size: -; CDR3: CATSRSAGPMGEQYF; DNA: TGTGCCACCAGCAGATCTGCTGGCCCAATGGGGGAGCAGTACTTC
J: TRBJ1-4; length: 13; V: TRBV6-5; D: -; size: -; CDR3: CASSSGANEKLFF; DNA: TGTGCCAGCAGTTCCGGAGCTAATGAAAAACTGTTTTTT
J: TRBJ1-1; length: 15; V: TRBV5-8; D: -; size: -; CDR3: CASSLVVRMNTEAFF; DNA: TGTGCCAGCAGCTTGGTTGTCAGAATGAACACTGAAGCTTTCTTT
J: TRBJ1-6; length: 16; V: TRBV28; D: -; size: -; CDR3: CASSLSPSAQDSPLHF; DNA: TGTGCCAGCAGTTTATCCCCCTCGGCCCAAGATTCACCCCTCCACTTT
J: TRBJ1-2; length: 11; V: TRBV4-1; D: -; size: -; CDR3: CASSQDLGYTF; DNA: TGTGCCAGCAGCCAAGATCTGGGCTACACCTTC
J: TRBJ1-1; length: 13; V: TRBV7-9; D: -; size: -; CDR3: CASSPRGGNRAFF; DNA: TGTGCCAGCAGCCCCCGTGGGGGGAATAGGGCTTTCTTT
J: TRBJ2-7; length: 11; V: TRBV20-1; D: -; size: -; CDR3: CSARDSYEQCF; DNA: TGCAGTGCTAGGGACAGCTACGAGCAGTGCTTC
J: TRBJ1-1; length: 16; V: TRBV4-1; D: -; size: -; CDR3: CASSLPPVAGNTEAFF; DNA: TGCGCCAGCAGCCTCCCCCCGGTCGCGGGGAACACTGAAGCTTTCTTT
J: TRBJ2-3; length: 15; V: TRBV6-1; D: TRBD2; size: -; CDR3: CASSPSGGGLNTQYF; DNA: TGTGCCAGCAGTCCTAGCGGGGGAGGCTTAAATACGCAGTATTTT
J: TRBJ1-6; length: 19; V: TRBV5-8; D: -; size: -; CDR3: CASSLEGGMAGTYNSPLHF; DNA: TGTGCCAGCAGCTTGGAAGGAGGGATGGCTGGCACCTATAATTCACCCCTCCACTTT
J: TRBJ2-2; length: 16; V: TRBV19; D: TRBD1; size: once; CDR3: CASKTPGQGNTGELFF; DNA: TGTGCCAGTAAGACACCGGGACAGGGGAACACCGGGGAGCTGTTTTTT
J: TRBJ2-7; length: 15; V: TRBV27; D: TRBD2; size: -; CDR3: CASSLVSGGSYEQYF; DNA: TGTGCCAGCAGTTTAGTTAGCGGGGGTTCCTACGAGCAGTACTTC
J: TRBJ2-7; length: 16; V: TRBV9; D: TRBD2; size: -; CDR3: CASSDPSGGSSYEQYF; DNA: TGTGCCAGCAGCGACCCTAGCGGGGGGAGCTCCTACGAGCAGTACTTC
J: TRBJ2-3; length: 13; V: TRBV19; D: TRBD2; size: -; CDR3: CASNLADTDTQYF; DNA: TGTGCCAGTAATCTAGCGGACACAGATACGCAGTATTTT
J: TRBJ2-1; length: 15; V: TRBV7-7; D: -; size: few; CDR3: CASSLGRDINNEQFF; DNA: TGTGCCAGCAGCTTAGGCCGGGACATAAACAATGAGCAGTTCTTC
J: TRBJ2-7; length: 14; V: TRBV14; D: -; size: once; CDR3: CASSQDSGLNEQYF; DNA: TGTGCCAGCAGCCAAGATTCGGGCCTCAACGAGCAGTACTTC
J: TRBJ1-1; length: 13; V: TRBV11-2; D: -; size: -; CDR3: CASSSSTYTEAFF; DNA: TGTGCCAGCAGCAGTTCAACCTACACTGAAGCTTTCTTT
J: TRBJ1-5; length: 14; V: TRBV7-9; D: -; size: -; CDR3: CASSRDSTNQPQHF; DNA: TGTGCCAGCAGCCGGGACTCCACAAATCAGCCCCAGCATTTT
J: TRBJ1-2; length: 15; V: TRBV6-1; D: -; size: -; CDR3: CATLGRTMFLYGYTF; DNA: TGTGCCACCCTGGGTAGGACTATGTTCCTCTATGGCTACACCTTC
J: TRBJ1-1; length: 15; V: TRBV27; D: TRBD1; size: -; CDR3: CASSPWTGSKGLAFF; DNA: TGTGCCAGCAGTCCATGGACAGGCTCGAAAGGGTTAGCTTTCTTT
J: TRBJ1-1; length: 13; V: TRBV19; D: -; size: -; CDR3: CASNEGLDTEAFF; DNA: TGTGCCAGTAACGAGGGATTGGACACTGAAGCTTTCTTT
J: TRBJ1-2; length: 15; V: TRBV29-1; D: -; size: -; CDR3: CSVEGTTGSNYGYTF; DNA: TGCAGCGTTGAAGGGACAACTGGGAGTAACTATGGCTACACCTTC
J: TRBJ1-2; length: 13; V: TRBV6-5; D: -; size: -; CDR3: CASSYSTGYGYTF; DNA: TGTGCCAGCAGTTACTCGACCGGCTATGGCTACACCTTC
J: TRBJ1-2; length: 14; V: TRBV2; D: -; size: -; CDR3: CASSLSGEWSGYTF; DNA: TGTGCCAGCAGTCTCTCCGGGGAGTGGAGTGGCTACACCTTC
J: TRBJ1-2; length: 12; V: TRBV2; D: -; size: -; CDR3: CASRGTRPGYTF; DNA: TGTGCCAGCAGGGGGACAAGACCCGGCTACACCTTC
J: TRBJ1-6; length: 17; V: TRBV2; D: -; size: -; CDR3: CASSEWTSTTDLPPLHF; DNA: TGTGCCAGCAGTGAATGGACTTCGACGACAGATTTGCCACCCCTCCACTTT
J: TRBJ2-7; length: 21; V: TRBV14; D: -; size: -; CDR3: CASSQGGQEGIWAPYSYEQYF; DNA: TGTGCCAGCAGCCAAGGCGGACAGGAGGGCATTTGGGCTCCTTACTCCTACGAGCAGTACTTC
J: TRBJ2-7; length: 14; V: TRBV7-9; D: -; size: -; CDR3: CASSPQGWDGEQYF; DNA: TGTGCCAGCAGCCCACAGGGCTGGGACGGGGAGCAGTACTTC
J: TRBJ2-1; length: 12; V: TRBV25-1; D: -; size: -; CDR3: CASSDRAGEQFF; DNA: TGTGCCAGCAGTGACAGGGCGGGGGAGCAGTTCTTC
J: TRBJ2-7; length: 13; V: TRBV5-6; D: -; size: -; CDR3: CASSFATVGEQYF; DNA: TGTGCCAGCAGCTTCGCCACGGTGGGGGAGCAGTACTTC
J: TRBJ2-7; length: 13; V: TRBV6-6; D: -; size: few; CDR3: CASAKGFSYEQYF; DNA: TGTGCCAGCGCCAAAGGGTTCTCCTACGAGCAGTACTTC
J: TRBJ2-2; length: 16; V: TRBV21-1; D: -; size: -; CDR3: CASSKGSEGNTGELFF; DNA: TGTGCCAGCAGCAAAGGGTCAGAAGGGAACACCGGGGAGCTGTTTTTT
J: TRBJ1-4; length: 17; V: TRBV7-9; D: -; size: -; CDR3: CASSPPPGGLHNEKLFF; DNA: TGTGCCAGCAGCCCGCCCCCCGGGGGTTTACATAATGAAAAACTGTTTTTT
J: TRBJ1-6; length: 15; V: TRBV11-2; D: -; size: -; CDR3: CASSLDGTSNSPLHF; DNA: TGTGCCAGCAGCTTAGATGGGACAAGCAATTCACCCCTCCACTTT